Following are 15 T cell receptor beta chains from one sample sequenced in a study of blood T cell repertoires in COVID-19. Sequencing used immunoSEQ multiplex PCR; TCRdb keeps in-frame clones, though not all of them. The table includes 410,000 or so clones, approximately 89% detected once. The sequencing sample was made of peripheral blood. Every receptor here comes from a middle-aged woman with COVID-19, enrolled during active disease.

The chain uses TRBV9 and TRBJ2-7; TRBD2 agrees at 7 bases. V lost 1 base to trimming and J lost 7 bases; unmatched junction nucleotides: 5. This CDR3 is built from 13 residues. CDR1 is SGDLS, CDR2 YYNGEE, per germline. CDR3 DNA sequence: TGTGCCAGCAGCGTATCGGGCGGGGGTGAGCAGTACTTC. As protein: CASSVSGGGEQYF.

The chain carries TRBV5-4 and TRBJ2-7, with a weak D call TRBD2 (6 bases). Germline CDR1 reads SGHNT; CDR2 reads YYREEE (reference sequence). Deletions cut 5 bases from V and 3 bases from J, with 12 bases between. The CDR3 is 13 residues long. DNA of the CDR3: TGTGCCAGCAGTACCCGGGAGTTCTACGAGCAGTACTTC. This encodes CASSTREFYEQYF.

The J gene is TRBJ2-5, the V gene TRBV29-1, with a weak D call TRBD2 (6 bases). The CDR3 extends over 13 amino acids. Germline V gives CDR1 SQVTM, CDR2 ANQGSEA. V lost 6 bases to trimming and J lost 5 bases, with 16 bases between them. The CDR3 region has the DNA TGCAGCGTCGCGGGCCCTGGAGGGGAGACCCAGTACTTC. This sequence encodes CSVAGPGGETQYF.

This chain uses TRBV24-1 with TRBJ2-2; 11 nucleotides align to TRBD2. The CDR3 is 14 residues long. The V and J ends lost 8 bases and 7 bases, in that order; junction bases with no gene match: 5. Germline V gene lookup returns CDR1 KGHDR and CDR2 SFDVKD. The chain's CDR3 is CATTSGGRNGELFF. DNA of the CDR3: TGTGCCACCACTAGCGGGGGGCGGAACGGGGAGCTGTTTTTT.

The rearrangement uses TRBV7-8 and TRBJ1-3, with 9 bases identical to TRBD1. Germline CDR1 reads SGHVS; CDR2 reads FQNEAQ. This CDR3 is 17 amino acids long. The trim removed 5 bases at V and 5 bases at J, leaving 13 bases unmatched. DNA of the CDR3: TGTGCCAGCAGCCCAGTCCCGGGACAGGGAACTAGAAACACCATATATTTT. Encoded protein: CASSPVPGQGTRNTIYF.

This chain connects TRBV7-3 to TRBJ2-3; the D gene is possibly TRBD2 (6 bases). The germline V gene encodes CDR1 SGHTA and CDR2 FQGTGA. Deletions cut 4 bases from V and 0 bases from J, with 8 bases between. The length of the CDR3 is 14 residues. The chain's CDR3 is CASSWAGSTDTQYF. The CDR3 DNA is TGTGCCAGCAGCTGGGCGGGGAGCACAGATACGCAGTATTTT.

The genes are TRBV6-6 and TRBJ2-1; 8 bases are a match to TRBD1. This CDR3 has 15 amino acids. V was clipped by 0 bases and J by 11 bases; unmatched bases: 9. Per the germline V gene, CDR1 is MNHNY and CDR2 is SVGAGI (reference sequence). The CDR3 DNA follows: TGTGCCAGCAGTTACTCAGGACAGGGTGTTAGGCAGCAGTTCTTC. Its translation: CASSYSGQGVRQQFF.

The chain has TRBV28 and TRBJ2-4; 7 bases agree with TRBD1. The CDR3 totals 15 residues. V trimming: 4 bases; J trimming: 8 bases; junction bases outside the gene matches: 11. Per germline, CDR1 MDHEN and CDR2 SYDVKM. CDR3 in amino acids: CASSSGQEKGDIQYF. CDR3 coding DNA: TGTGCCAGCAGTTCCGGACAGGAAAAGGGGGACATTCAGTACTTC.

V is TRBV7-9 and J is TRBJ1-3, with D uncertain. V gave up 5 bases and J gave up 3 bases, with 14 bases separating them. The CDR3 spans 15 residues. The germline V gene encodes CDR1 SEHNR and CDR2 FQNEAQ (reference sequence). CDR3 loop: CASSTLISIGNTIYF. In DNA, the CDR3 is TGTGCCAGCAGCACCCTAATATCGATTGGAAACACCATATATTTT.

The chain carries TRBV7-2 and TRBJ1-2; no clear D gene. CDR3 length: 13 residues. Trimming cost V 5 bases and J 6 bases, with 13 bases left between them. Germline loops: CDR1 SGHTA, CDR2 FQGNSA. CDR3 sequence (DNA): TGTGCCAGCAGCGTCGTTCGGGAGCATGGCTACACCTTC. This codes for CASSVVREHGYTF.

The rearrangement joins TRBV14 to TRBJ2-3, with 12 nucleotides matching TRBD2. CDR3 size: 14 residues. CDR1 and CDR2 from the germline V gene are SGHDN and FVKESK. The trim removed 1 base at V and 10 bases at J, leaving 3 bases unmatched. CDR3: CASSQALAGGAQYF. In DNA form, the CDR3 reads TGTGCCAGCAGCCAAGCCCTAGCGGGAGGGGCGCAGTATTTT.

This chain links TRBV19 with TRBJ1-5, with D possibly being TRBD1 (5 bases). The CDR3 covers 16 residues. V was cut by 5 bases and J by 3 bases, with 17 bases left in between. CDR1 and CDR2 from the germline V gene are LNHDA and SQIVND (reference sequence). In DNA form, the CDR3 reads TGTGCCAGTAGTCGTCCTACAGGAACAATCAATCAGCCCCAGCATTTT. This encodes CASSRPTGTINQPQHF.

This clone was counted once. The sample holds other DNA sequences that translate to the same CDR3. The J gene is TRBJ1-2, the V gene TRBV19; TRBD1 matches 9 bases. Trimming at V came to 0 bases and at J to 2 bases, leaving 1 base not matched to a gene. This CDR3 is built from 15 residues. Germline V gene sequence: CDR1 LNHDA, CDR2 SQIVND (reference sequence). The CDR3 DNA follows: TGTGCCAGTAGTATAGACGGGACAGGGAACTATGGCTACACCTTC. Translated, it gives CASSIDGTGNYGYTF.

This rearrangement joins TRBV5-1 to TRBJ1-3; D call uncertain. The CDR3 totals 16 residues. Trimming stripped 4 bases from V and 2 bases from J, with 16 bases between. The germline V gene encodes CDR1 SGHRS and CDR2 YFSETQ. This CDR3 is CASSPAGESAGNTIYF. The CDR3 region has the DNA TGCGCCAGCAGCCCCGCCGGGGAGTCGGCTGGAAACACCATATATTTT.

This sequence joins TRBV25-1 and TRBJ1-1; 7 bases line up with TRBD1. The CDR3 totals 14 residues. CDR1 is MGHDK, CDR2 SYGVNS, per germline. The V and J ends lost 4 bases and 0 bases, in that order; junction bases with no gene match: 2. The CDR3 spells CASSATGLNTEAFF. CDR3 bases: TGTGCCAGCAGTGCGACAGGGCTGAACACTGAAGCTTTCTTT.